Presented here are 26 T cell receptor beta chains from one specimen sequenced in a study of T cell responses to AZD1222 COVID-19 vaccine. TCRdb's table, derived via immunoSEQ multiplex PCR, lists solely in-frame clones and lacks some. The table shows more than 100,000 clones, with about 90% occurring only once. This specimen was peripheral blood, taken on day 0 of AZD1222 vaccination. All receptors derive from an adult in good health.

The chain is built from TRBV7-9 and TRBJ2-5, with TRBD2 matching over 8 bases. The CDR3 sequence is 18 residues long. CDR1 and CDR2 (germline): SEHNR, FQNEAQ (reference sequence). The ends lost 3 bases at V and 0 bases at J; junction bases unmatched: 12. CDR3 DNA sequence: TGTGCCAGCAGCTTTCGAAGAGGTAGCGGGAACTACCAAGAGACCCAGTACTTC. Translation: CASSFRRGSGNYQETQYF.

V usage is TRBV7-8 and J usage is TRBJ2-1; TRBD2 aligns across 11 bases. The CDR3 covers 18 residues. V shed 2 bases, J shed 4 bases, and the junction held 10 bases outside the gene matches. Germline V lookup: CDR1 SGHVS, CDR2 FQNEAQ. In DNA form, the CDR3 reads TGTGCCAGCAGCTTAATGCGGCCTAGCGGGAGGTGGTACAATGAGCAGTTCTTC. The encoded protein is CASSLMRPSGRWYNEQFF.

The rearrangement links TRBV7-2 to TRBJ2-7, with D tentatively TRBD2 (6 bases). Trimming took 1 base from V and 0 from J, leaving 22 bases between them. This CDR3 region has 19 residues. Germline V lookup: CDR1 SGHTA, CDR2 FQGNSA. CDR3 residues: CASSLVVSGRGKGSYEQYF. The CDR3 DNA sequence: TGTGCCAGCAGCTTAGTCGTCTCTGGGCGGGGCAAAGGCTCCTACGAGCAGTACTTC.

This chain uses TRBV6-5 with TRBJ1-4; no clear D gene. CDR1 MNHEY and CDR2 SVGAGI come from the germline V gene. The CDR3 runs 15 residues. Trimming cost V 0 bases and J 3 bases, with 8 bases left between them. The CDR3 DNA is TGTGCCAGCAGTTACTCGACCAGGTCTAATGAAAAACTGTTTTTT. It codes for CASSYSTRSNEKLFF.

This rearrangement joins TRBV29-1 to TRBJ1-3, with TRBD1 matching 8 bases. The junction had 8 bases not matched to a gene; V was cut back by 7 bases and J by 3 bases. CDR1 SQVTM and CDR2 ANQGSEA come from the germline V gene. The length of the CDR3 is 14 residues. The CDR3 is CSASDRVGGNTIYF. The CDR3 region has the DNA TGCAGCGCTTCGGACAGGGTTGGTGGAAACACCATATATTTT.

The chain couples TRBV6-5 to TRBJ1-2; 7 bases are shared with TRBD1. The V gene end was trimmed by 8 bases and the J gene end by 2 bases; junction bases not matched to a gene: 8. The CDR3 runs to 14 residues. Germline V gene lookup returns CDR1 MNHEY and CDR2 SVGAGI. CDR3 sequence: CASAQLQGNYGYTF. In DNA, the CDR3 is TGTGCCAGCGCCCAGTTACAGGGGAACTATGGCTACACCTTC.

Notes on this clone: Sequence at one end of the junction differs from germline and may be a read error. The DNA of the CDR3 is TGCAGCGTTTCTGACTACGATGAGCAGTTCTTC. Protein product: CSVSDYDEQFF. The chain links TRBV29-1 to TRBJ2-1, with D possibly being TRBD2 (5 bases). CDR1 is SQVTM, CDR2 ANQGSEA, per germline. The CDR3 runs 11 residues.

The chain has TRBV11-2 and TRBJ2-6; D is ambiguous. The CDR3 spans 13 residues. Germline V gene data show CDR1 as SGHAT and CDR2 as FQNNGV. Trimming stripped 6 bases from V and 4 bases from J, with 7 bases between. The CDR3 DNA is TGTGCCAGCAGATCTTTAGGGGCCAACGTCCTGACTTTC. Its translation: CASRSLGANVLTF.

The table lists this clone with a count of one. This chain connects TRBV5-1 to TRBJ2-7, with D hard to call. Germline CDR1 is SGHRS and CDR2 is YFSETQ. V lost 2 bases to trimming and J lost 2 bases, with 11 bases between them. The CDR3 length is 14 residues. CDR3 coding DNA: TGCGCCAGCAGCTTTCTCCGGTTCCCCTACGAGCAGTACTTC. Translation gives CASSFLRFPYEQYF.

This clone was counted only a few times. The chain employs TRBV29-1 and TRBJ2-1, with 11 bases that match TRBD2. V shed 6 bases and J 1 base; nucleotides not matched to a gene: 5. This CDR3 contains 15 residues. Per the germline V gene, CDR1 is SQVTM and CDR2 is ANQGSEA. CDR3 region: CSVRTSGRSYNEQFF. CDR3 nucleotides: TGCAGCGTCAGGACTAGCGGGCGGTCCTACAATGAGCAGTTCTTC.

This clone was found once. The chain is built from TRBV5-6 and TRBJ1-1, with 7 bases aligning to TRBD1. The V gene's germline CDR1 is SGHDT and CDR2 YYEEEE. This CDR3 is built from 16 residues. J was trimmed by 4 bases and V by 4 bases; bases with no gene match: 13. CDR3 sequence reads: CASSQVEPDRATEAFF. In DNA form, the CDR3 reads TGTGCCAGCAGCCAAGTGGAACCAGACAGGGCCACTGAAGCTTTCTTT.

This clone was counted a single time. This chain joins TRBV13 and TRBJ1-1; no reliable D call. Trimming cost V 5 bases and J 5 bases, with 15 bases left between them. Per the germline V gene, CDR1 is PRHDT and CDR2 is FYEKMQ (reference sequence). The CDR3 runs to 14 residues. The DNA for the CDR3 is TGTGCCAGCAGCCTCCGGACCGTCGGGACTGAAGCTTTCTTT. This encodes CASSLRTVGTEAFF.

This clone has only a few counts. The genes are TRBV13 and TRBJ1-1; D possibly corresponds to TRBD1 (5 bases). The CDR3 sequence is 12 residues long. Germline V gives CDR1 PRHDT, CDR2 FYEKMQ (reference sequence). The germline V and J ends were trimmed by 1 base and 11 bases, with 11 bases remaining between them. CDR3: CASSLDGGSAFF. The CDR3 region has the DNA TGTGCCAGCAGCTTAGATGGGGGGTCGGCTTTCTTT.

The chain combines TRBV12-3 or TRBV12-4 with TRBJ2-2; D unclear. Between the trimmed V and J ends, which lost 7 bases and 0 bases, there was a span of 3 bases. CDR3 length: 12 residues. The CDR3 sequence is CASKPNTGELFF. The CDR3 DNA is TGTGCCAGCAAGCCGAACACCGGGGAGCTGTTTTTT.

The genes are TRBV12-3 or TRBV12-4 and TRBJ1-1; D not resolved. Trimming removed 6 bases at V and 3 bases at J, with 8 bases between. This CDR3 has 12 amino acids. The CDR3 sequence: CASSNWDTEAFF. CDR3 nucleotide sequence: TGTGCCAGCAGCAATTGGGACACTGAAGCTTTCTTT.

J is TRBJ1-2 and V is TRBV3-1 (or the pseudogene TRBV3-2), with D perhaps matching TRBD1 (6 bases). Germline V CDR1 and CDR2: LGHDT, YNNKEL (reference sequence). The CDR3 sequence is 17 residues long. The V end was cut by 2 bases, the J end by 3 bases, with 19 bases between. CDR3: CASSQPCRPGGDYGYTF. The CDR3, as DNA: TGTGCCAGCAGCCAACCCTGCCGTCCCGGGGGCGACTATGGCTACACCTTC.

The J gene is TRBJ2-2, the V gene TRBV19; D gene uncertain. This CDR3 is 14 amino acids long. Trimming took 3 bases from V and 7 from J, leaving 12 bases between them. The germline CDR1 and CDR2 sequences are LNHDA and SQIVND (reference sequence). DNA for the CDR3: TGTGCCAGTAGTATGGCCAGTACCGACGGGGAGCTGTTTTTT. This encodes CASSMASTDGELFF.

The chain couples TRBV25-1 to TRBJ2-3, with TRBD1 matching over 8 bases. This CDR3 is built from 13 residues. V was clipped by 5 bases and J by 6 bases; unmatched bases: 4. Per the germline V gene, CDR1 is MGHDK and CDR2 is SYGVNS. The CDR3 DNA reads as TGTGCCAGCAGTTGGGACAGGAAGGATACGCAGTATTTT. Translating it yields CASSWDRKDTQYF.

The V gene is TRBV5-1, the J gene TRBJ2-3; D not certain. This CDR3 has 12 residues. Trimming removed 2 bases at V and 4 bases at J, with 5 bases between. Germline V gives CDR1 SGHRS, CDR2 YFSETQ. Here the CDR3 reads CASSFGPDTQYF. Written as DNA, the CDR3 is TGCGCCAGCAGCTTTGGGCCAGATACGCAGTATTTT.

There are a few counts of this clone. The chain uses TRBV5-1 and TRBJ1-4; D possibly corresponds to TRBD1 (6 bases). V was cut by 4 bases and J by 3 bases, with 10 bases left in between. The CDR3 length is 14 residues. Looked up from germline, CDR1 is SGHRS and CDR2 is YFSETQ. The CDR3 protein is CASSRGAANEKLFF. The CDR3 DNA reads as TGCGCCAGCAGCCGGGGGGCGGCTAATGAAAAACTGTTTTTT.

The chain is built from TRBV14 and TRBJ1-1; the D is unclear. Germline V gene sequence: CDR1 SGHDN, CDR2 FVKESK. The ends were cut back, 1 base at V and 3 bases at J, with 30 bases in the middle. The CDR3 extends over 21 amino acids. Here the CDR3 reads CASSQVPQESSFRKAHTEAFF. In nucleotides, the CDR3 is TGTGCCAGCAGCCAAGTCCCCCAGGAATCCTCCTTCCGGAAGGCACACACTGAAGCTTTCTTT.

The chain links TRBV6-2 or TRBV6-3 to TRBJ1-1; the D is unclear. The ends were cut back, 3 bases at V and 5 bases at J, with 13 bases in the middle. The CDR3 length is 14 residues. Germline lookup yields CDR1 MNHEY and CDR2 SVGEGT. The CDR3 bases are TGTGCCAGCAGTTATTCAGCCTGGTCGACTGAAGCTTTCTTT. It translates to CASSYSAWSTEAFF.

Only one count was recorded for this clone. V is TRBV11-3 and J is TRBJ1-3, with TRBD1 matching over 7 bases. With V trimmed by 3 bases and J by 0 bases, 5 bases remained unmatched. The CDR3 is 16 residues long. The germline CDR1 and CDR2 sequences are SGHNT and YENEEA. CDR3 bases: TGTGCCAGCAGCTTGGGACAGACCCGCTCTGGAAACACCATATATTTT. This translates into CASSLGQTRSGNTIYF.

CDR3 residues: CASSYIEGGAYTF. The CDR3 DNA reads TGTGCCAGCAGTTATATCGAGGGAGGAGCCTACACCTTC. J is TRBJ1-2 and V is TRBV12-3 or TRBV12-4, with D hard to call. This CDR3 comprises 13 residues. Trimming removed 4 bases from V and 10 bases from J, with 16 bases in between.

This chain uses TRBV5-1 with TRBJ2-7; D is tentatively TRBD1 or TRBD2 (5 bases each). The CDR3 runs to 16 residues. Germline CDR1 is SGHRS and CDR2 is YFSETQ. Deletions cut 5 bases from V and 2 bases from J, with 20 bases between. In DNA, the CDR3 is TGCGCCAGCAGGGGTGGGGGATCTCGGATCCCCTACGAGCAGTACTTC. Its translation: CASRGGGSRIPYEQYF.

This clone has a single count. The chain couples TRBV9 to TRBJ2-3; TRBD2 agrees at 9 bases. CDR1 is SGDLS, CDR2 YYNGEE, per germline. V trimming: 0 bases; J trimming: 2 bases; junction bases outside the gene matches: 4. The CDR3 totals 16 residues. The chain's CDR3 is CASSVDSGGYTDTQYF. CDR3 DNA: TGTGCCAGCAGCGTAGATAGCGGGGGATACACAGATACGCAGTATTTT.